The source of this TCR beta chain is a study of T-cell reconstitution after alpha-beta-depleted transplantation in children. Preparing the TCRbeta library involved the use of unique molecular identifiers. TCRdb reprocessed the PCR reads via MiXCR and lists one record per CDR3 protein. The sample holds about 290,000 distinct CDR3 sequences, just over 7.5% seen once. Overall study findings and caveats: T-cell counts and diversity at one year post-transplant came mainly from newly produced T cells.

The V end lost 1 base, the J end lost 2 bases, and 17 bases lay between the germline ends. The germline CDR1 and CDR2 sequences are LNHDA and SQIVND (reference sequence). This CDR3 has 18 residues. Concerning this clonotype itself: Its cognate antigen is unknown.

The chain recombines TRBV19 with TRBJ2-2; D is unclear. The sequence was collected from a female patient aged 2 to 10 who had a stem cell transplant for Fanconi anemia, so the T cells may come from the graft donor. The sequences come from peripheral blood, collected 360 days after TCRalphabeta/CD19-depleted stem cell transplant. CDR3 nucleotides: TGTGCCAGTAGTATAGGCCCCCTGGAGAGCGCTAACACCGGGGAGCTGTTTTTT. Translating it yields CASSIGPLESANTGELFF.